This TCR beta chain was captured by sequencing in a study of OX40 agonist ivuxolimab in advanced cancers. For the study at large: Partial responses were achieved by three patients, of whom one had hepatocellular carcinoma and two had cutaneous melanoma.

General study results and limits: In general, CD8+ T cells held more expanded clones than CD4+ did, on average. At 0.1 to 3.0 mg/kg and by week 6, clonal expansion occurred in CD4+ and CD8+ blood T cells.

Profiled with immunoSEQ multiplex PCR; TCRdb holds only in-frame clones, not every one. The sample holds about 42,000 clones, around 89% seen once. Concerning this clone itself: Its antigen is not known.

This CDR3 contains 15 residues. CDR1 is SGHTA, CDR2 FQGNSA, per germline. Trimming shortened V by 1 base and J by 0 bases, and 9 bases separated the two germline ends. V and J are TRBV7-2 and TRBJ2-5; TRBD1 might be the D (5 bases). This TCR was recovered from an adult with an advanced solid tumor such as melanoma, head and neck, liver or kidney cancer. The starting material was CD4+ or CD8+ T cells sorted from blood, obtained in a trial of the OX40 agonist ivuxolimab. The CDR3 DNA follows: TGTGCCAGCAGCTTAGTCGGCAGGGACCAAGAGACCCAGTACTTC. It yields the protein CASSLVGRDQETQYF.